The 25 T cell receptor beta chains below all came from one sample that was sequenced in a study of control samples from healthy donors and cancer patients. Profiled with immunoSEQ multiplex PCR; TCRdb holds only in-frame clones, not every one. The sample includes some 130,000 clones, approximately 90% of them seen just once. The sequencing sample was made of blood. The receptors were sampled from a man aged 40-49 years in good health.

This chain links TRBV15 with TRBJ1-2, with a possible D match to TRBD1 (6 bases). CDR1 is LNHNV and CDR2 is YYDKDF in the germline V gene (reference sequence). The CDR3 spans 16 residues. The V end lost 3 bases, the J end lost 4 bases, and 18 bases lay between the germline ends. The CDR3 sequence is CATSSLQGVGSYGYTF. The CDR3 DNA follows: TGTGCCACCAGCAGCTTACAGGGCGTGGGGAGCTATGGCTACACCTTC. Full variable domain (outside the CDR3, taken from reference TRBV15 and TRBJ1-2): DAMVIQNPRYQVTQFGKPVTLSCSQTLNHNVMYWYQQKSSQAPKLLFHYYDKDFNNEADTPDNFQSRRPNTSFCFLDIRSPGLGDTAMYLCATSSLQGVGSYGYTFGSGTRLTVV.

The CDR3 region is CASSLGYGQGINEQYF. CDR3 DNA: TGTGCCAGCAGCTTGGGTTATGGGCAGGGAATAAACGAGCAGTACTTC. This chain joins TRBV5-6 and TRBJ2-7; possible D gene TRBD1, 5 bases. V was pared by 0 bases and J by 5 bases, with 18 bases between. The CDR3 loop spans 16 amino acids. The germline V gene has CDR1 SGHDT and CDR2 YYEEEE. The complete variable domain, with remaining parts taken from reference TRBV5-6 and TRBJ2-7, reads DAGVTQSPTHLIKTRGQQVTLRCSPKSGHDTVSWYQQALGQGPQFIFQYYEEEERQRGNFPDRFSGHQFPNYSSELNVNALLLGDSALYLCASSLGYGQGINEQYFGPGTRLTVT.

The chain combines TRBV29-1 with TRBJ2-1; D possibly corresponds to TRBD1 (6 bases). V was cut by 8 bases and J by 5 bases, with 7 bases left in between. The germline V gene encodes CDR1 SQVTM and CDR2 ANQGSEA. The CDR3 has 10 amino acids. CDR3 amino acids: CSSGDNEQFF. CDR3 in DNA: TGCAGCTCAGGGGACAATGAGCAGTTCTTC.

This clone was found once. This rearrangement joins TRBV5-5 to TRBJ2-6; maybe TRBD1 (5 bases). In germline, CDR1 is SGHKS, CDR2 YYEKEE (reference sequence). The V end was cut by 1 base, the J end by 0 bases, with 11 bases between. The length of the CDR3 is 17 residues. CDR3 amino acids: CASSLTGLSSGANVLTF. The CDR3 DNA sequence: TGTGCCAGCAGCTTGACAGGCCTCAGCTCTGGGGCCAACGTCCTGACTTTC.

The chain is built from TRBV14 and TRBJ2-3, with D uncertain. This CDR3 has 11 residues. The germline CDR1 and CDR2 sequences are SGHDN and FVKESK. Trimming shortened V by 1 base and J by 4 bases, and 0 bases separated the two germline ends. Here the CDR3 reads CASSQADTQYF. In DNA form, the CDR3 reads TGTGCCAGCAGCCAAGCAGATACGCAGTATTTT.

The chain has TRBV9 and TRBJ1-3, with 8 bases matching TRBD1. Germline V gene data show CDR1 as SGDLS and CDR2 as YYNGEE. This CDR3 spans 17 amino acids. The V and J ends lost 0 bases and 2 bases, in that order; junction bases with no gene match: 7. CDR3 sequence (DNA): TGTGCCAGCAGCGTAGTCGGACAGGGTGGGCCTGGAAACACCATATATTTT. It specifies CASSVVGQGGPGNTIYF.

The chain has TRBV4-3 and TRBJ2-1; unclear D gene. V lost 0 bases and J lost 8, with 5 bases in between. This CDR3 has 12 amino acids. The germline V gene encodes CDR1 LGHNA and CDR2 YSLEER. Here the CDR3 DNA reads TGCGCCAGCAGCCAAGAGAATGATGAGCAGTTCTTC. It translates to CASSQENDEQFF.

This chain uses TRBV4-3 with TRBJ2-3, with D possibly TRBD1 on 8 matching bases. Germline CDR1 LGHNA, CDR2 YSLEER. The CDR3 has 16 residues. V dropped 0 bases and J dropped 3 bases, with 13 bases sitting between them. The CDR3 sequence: CASSQDNRGGTDTQYF. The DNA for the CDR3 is TGCGCCAGCAGCCAAGATAACAGGGGGGGGACAGATACGCAGTATTTT.

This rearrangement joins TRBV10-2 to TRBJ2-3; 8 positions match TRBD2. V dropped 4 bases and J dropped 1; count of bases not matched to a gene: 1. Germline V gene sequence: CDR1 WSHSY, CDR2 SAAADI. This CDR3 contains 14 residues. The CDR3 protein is CASSVSGGTDTQYF. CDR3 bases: TGCGCCAGCAGTGTTAGCGGGGGCACAGATACGCAGTATTTT.

The CDR3 here is CASSKDPQGETEAFF. Here the CDR3 DNA reads TGTGCCAGCAGCAAAGACCCTCAGGGGGAGACTGAAGCTTTCTTT. The chain carries TRBV9 and TRBJ1-1, with 7 positions matching TRBD1. CDR3 length: 15 amino acids. Germline V gene lookup returns CDR1 SGDLS and CDR2 YYNGEE. V lost 4 bases, J lost 5 bases, and 11 bases stayed unmatched.

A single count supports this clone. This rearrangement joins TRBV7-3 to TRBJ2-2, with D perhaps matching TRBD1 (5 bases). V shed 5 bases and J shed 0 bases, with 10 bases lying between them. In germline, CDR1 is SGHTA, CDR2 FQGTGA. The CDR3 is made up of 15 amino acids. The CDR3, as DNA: TGTGCCAGCAGCCCTCAGGGAACGAACACCGGGGAGCTGTTTTTT. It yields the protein CASSPQGTNTGELFF.

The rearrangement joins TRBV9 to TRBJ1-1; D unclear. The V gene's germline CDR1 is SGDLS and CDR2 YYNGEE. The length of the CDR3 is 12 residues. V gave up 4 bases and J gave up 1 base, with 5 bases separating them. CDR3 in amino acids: CASSTQNTEAFF. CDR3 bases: TGTGCCAGCAGCACCCAGAACACTGAAGCTTTCTTT.

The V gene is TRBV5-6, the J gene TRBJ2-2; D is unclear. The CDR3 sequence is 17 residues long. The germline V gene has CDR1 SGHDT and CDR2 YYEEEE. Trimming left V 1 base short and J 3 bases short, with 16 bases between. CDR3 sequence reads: CASSLLGNSRYTGELFF. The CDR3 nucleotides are TGTGCCAGCAGCTTGTTGGGTAATAGTAGGTACACCGGGGAGCTGTTTTTT.

DNA of the CDR3: TGTGCCAGCAGCTTAGTCGGGGGCTTGAACGAGCAGTACTTC. Residues: CASSLVGGLNEQYF. The chain carries TRBV11-1 and TRBJ2-7, with D tentatively TRBD1 or TRBD2 (6 bases each). This CDR3 region has 14 residues. The germline V and J ends were trimmed by 1 base and 5 bases, with 12 bases remaining between them. Germline lookup yields CDR1 SGHAT and CDR2 FQDESV (reference sequence).

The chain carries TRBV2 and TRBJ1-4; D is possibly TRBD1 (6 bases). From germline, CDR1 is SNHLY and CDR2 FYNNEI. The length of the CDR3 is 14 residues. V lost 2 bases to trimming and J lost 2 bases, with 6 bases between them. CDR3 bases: TGTGCCAGCAGTGAACAGGGGACTAATGAAAAACTGTTTTTT. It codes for CASSEQGTNEKLFF.

The CDR3 coding sequence is TGTGCCAGCCAGCGGGGGGGCTCCTACAATGAGCAGTTCTTC. Translated: CASQRGGSYNEQFF. This rearrangement joins TRBV25-1 to TRBJ2-1; 10 positions match TRBD2. V shed 8 bases and J 0 bases; nucleotides not matched to a gene: 1. The length of the CDR3 is 14 residues. Germline assignment: CDR1 MGHDK and CDR2 SYGVNS.

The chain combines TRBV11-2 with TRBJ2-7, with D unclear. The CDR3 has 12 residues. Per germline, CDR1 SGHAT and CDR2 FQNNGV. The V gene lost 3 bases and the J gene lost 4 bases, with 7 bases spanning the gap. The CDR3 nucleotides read TGTGCCAGCAGCTTTGAGAATTACGAGCAGTACTTC. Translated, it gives CASSFENYEQYF.

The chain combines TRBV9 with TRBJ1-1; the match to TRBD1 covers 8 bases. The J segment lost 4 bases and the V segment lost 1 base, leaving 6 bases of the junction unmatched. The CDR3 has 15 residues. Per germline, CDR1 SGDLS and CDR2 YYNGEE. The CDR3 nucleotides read TGTGCCAGCAGCGTACAGGGGGCAGGGGGCACTGAAGCTTTCTTT. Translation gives CASSVQGAGGTEAFF.

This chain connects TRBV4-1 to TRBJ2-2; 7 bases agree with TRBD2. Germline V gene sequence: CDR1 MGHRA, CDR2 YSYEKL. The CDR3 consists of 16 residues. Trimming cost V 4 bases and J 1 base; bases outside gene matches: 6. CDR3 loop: CASSRSRGVNTGELFF. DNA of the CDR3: TGCGCCAGCAGCCGCTCACGGGGGGTGAACACCGGGGAGCTGTTTTTT.

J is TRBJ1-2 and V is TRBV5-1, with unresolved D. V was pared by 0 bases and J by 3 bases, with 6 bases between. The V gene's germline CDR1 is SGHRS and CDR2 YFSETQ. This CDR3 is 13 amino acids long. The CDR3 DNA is TGCGCCAGCAGCTTGGAGGTGGACTATGGCTACACCTTC. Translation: CASSLEVDYGYTF.

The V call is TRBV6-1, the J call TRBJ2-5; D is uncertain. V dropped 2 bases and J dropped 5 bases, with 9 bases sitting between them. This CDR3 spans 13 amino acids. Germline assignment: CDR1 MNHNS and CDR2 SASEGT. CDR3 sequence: CASSESPLETQYF. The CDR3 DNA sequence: TGTGCCAGCAGTGAATCTCCCTTGGAGACCCAGTACTTC.

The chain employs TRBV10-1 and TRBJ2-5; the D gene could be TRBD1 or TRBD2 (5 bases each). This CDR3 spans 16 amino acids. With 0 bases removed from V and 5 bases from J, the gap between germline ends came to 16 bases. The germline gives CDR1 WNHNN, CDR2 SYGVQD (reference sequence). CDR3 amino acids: CASSESEDLGQETQYF. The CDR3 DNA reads TGCGCCAGCAGTGAGTCGGAGGACCTGGGGCAGGAGACCCAGTACTTC.

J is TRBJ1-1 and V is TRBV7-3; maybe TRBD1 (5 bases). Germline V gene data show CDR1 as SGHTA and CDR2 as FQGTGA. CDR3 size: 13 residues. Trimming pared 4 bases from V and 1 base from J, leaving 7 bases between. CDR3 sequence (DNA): TGTGCCAGCAGCTCGACAGAGAACACTGAAGCTTTCTTT. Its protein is CASSSTENTEAFF.

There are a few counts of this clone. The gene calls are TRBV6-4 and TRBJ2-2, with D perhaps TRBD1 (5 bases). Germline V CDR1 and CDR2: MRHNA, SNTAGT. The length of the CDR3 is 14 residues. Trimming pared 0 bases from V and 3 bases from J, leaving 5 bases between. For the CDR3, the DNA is TGTGCCAGCAGTGACTCAGGGGACACCGGGGAGCTGTTTTTT. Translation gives CASSDSGDTGELFF.

The CDR3 here is CASNTGGAGNYGYTF. CDR3 coding DNA: TGTGCCAGCAATACAGGGGGCGCCGGTAACTATGGCTACACCTTC. The V gene is TRBV6-5, the J gene TRBJ1-2; 9 bases fit TRBD1. The germline V gene has CDR1 MNHEY and CDR2 SVGAGI. The ends lost 7 bases at V and 1 base at J; junction bases unmatched: 7. The length of the CDR3 is 15 residues.